A selection of T cell receptor beta chains follows, all from one sample in a study of blood T cells in healthy people across ages. TCRdb re-called the 5' RACE reads with MiXCR, one entry per CDR3 protein. The data contain approximately 1,700,000 distinct CDR3 sequences, 39% of them singletons. The specimen was blood. All receptors derive from a human donor in good health. The CDR3 runs from the conserved cysteine through the conserved F or W. The D gene is left open where the match is weak. Size is stated for part of the rows, as once, few or many counts, or as a class when the clone is expanded.

D: .
V: TRBV5-1
J: TRBJ2-7
size: few
CDR3: CASSPSRRGTGDEQYF
DNA: TGCGCCAGCAGCCCGTCGCGTCGTGGGACGGGCGACGAGCAGTACTTC

D: TRBD1
V: TRBV6-2/TRBV6-3
J: TRBJ1-2
size: .
CDR3: CASRGTVYYGYTF
DNA: TGTGCCAGCAGGGGGACAGTATACTATGGCTACACCTTC

D: .
V: TRBV7-9
J: TRBJ1-6
size: .
CDR3: CASSTDNSPLHF
DNA: TGTGCCAGCTCAACGGATAATTCACCCCTCCACTTT

D: .
V: TRBV7-2
J: TRBJ2-5
size: many
CDR3: CASSLPGTPQETQYF
DNA: TGTGCCAGCAGCCTCCCCGGGACACCCCAAGAGACCCAGTACTTC

D: TRBD2
V: TRBV6-2/TRBV6-3
J: TRBJ2-7
size: few
CDR3: CASSYGLVSYEQYF
DNA: TGTGCCAGCAGTTACGGACTAGTTTCCTACGAGCAGTACTTC

D: TRBD2
V: TRBV2
J: TRBJ2-3
size: .
CDR3: CASSRAGGLTDTQYF
DNA: TGTGCCAGCAGTCGCGCGGGGGGCCTCACAGATACGCAGTATTTT

D: .
V: TRBV13
J: TRBJ2-7
size: .
CDR3: CASSLGGSNGEQYF
DNA: TGTGCCAGCAGCTTAGGAGGGTCAAACGGCGAGCAGTACTTC

D: .
V: TRBV12-3/TRBV12-4
J: TRBJ1-5
size: .
CDR3: CASSFRVAGQPQHF
DNA: TGTGCCAGCAGTTTTCGGGTAGCGGGTCAGCCCCAGCATTTT

D: TRBD2
V: TRBV2
J: TRBJ2-1
size: .
CDR3: CASRPGGGPDNEQFF
DNA: TGTGCCAGCAGGCCAGGCGGGGGGCCAGACAATGAGCAGTTCTTC

D: .
V: TRBV12-3/TRBV12-4
J: TRBJ2-3
size: .
CDR3: CATGRVRDTDTQYF
DNA: TGTGCCACCGGGCGGGTCCGGGACACAGATACGCAGTATTTT

D: TRBD1
V: TRBV7-6
J: TRBJ2-7
size: .
CDR3: CASRSGTGGFDEQYF
DNA: TGTGCCAGCAGATCCGGGACAGGGGGCTTCGACGAGCAGTACTTC

D: .
V: TRBV15
J: TRBJ1-6
size: few
CDR3: CATSRGLIGRSRDSPLHF
DNA: TGTGCCACCAGCAGAGGGTTAATTGGGCGGAGTAGGGATTCACCCCTCCACTTT

D: TRBD1
V: TRBV6-6
J: TRBJ2-7
size: few
CDR3: CASSYTWDSYEQYF
DNA: TGTGCCAGCAGTTACACGTGGGACAGCTACGAGCAGTACTTC

D: .
V: TRBV4-3
J: TRBJ1-2
size: .
CDR3: CASSQERGNLGYTF
DNA: TGCGCCAGCAGCCAAGAAAGGGGGAACCTTGGCTACACCTTC

D: TRBD1
V: TRBV12-3/TRBV12-4
J: TRBJ2-1
size: .
CDR3: CASSPRQGFSYEQFF
DNA: TGTGCCAGCAGCCCTCGACAGGGTTTCTCCTACGAGCAGTTCTTC

D: .
V: TRBV2
J: TRBJ2-5
size: .
CDR3: CASISGSQETQYF
DNA: TGTGCCAGCATCTCCGGGTCTCAAGAGACCCAGTACTTC

D: TRBD2
V: TRBV12-3/TRBV12-4
J: TRBJ2-7
size: few
CDR3: CASSFSGGASEQYF
DNA: TGTGCCAGCAGTTTTAGCGGGGGGGCAAGCGAGCAGTACTTC

D: TRBD2
V: TRBV6-6
J: TRBJ2-1
size: .
CDR3: CASSRVTSGGTYNEQFF
DNA: TGTGCCAGCAGCCGCGTGACTAGCGGGGGGACATACAATGAGCAGTTCTTC